This TCR beta chain was recorded in a study of T cell repertoires in cytomegalovirus infection. Findings of the study overall: CMV carriers with the relevant HLA were identified by cumulative public TCR beta family frequency. CMV-specific TCR beta clonotypes restricted by HLA-C were the ones dominating the ex vivo response.

In the case of this clonotype: As yet, its antigen is unknown.

CDR3 length: 12 amino acids. In germline, CDR1 is MNHEY, CDR2 SVGEGT. The V gene end was trimmed by 5 bases and the J gene end by 9 bases; junction bases not matched to a gene: 3. TCRdb redid the calling of the reads with MiXCR, one entry per CDR3 protein. Of more than 75,000 distinct CDR3 sequences detected, roughly 3.7% appear once; the ten largest clones hold approximately 5%. The source of this sequence is a human donor in good health (CMV status not recorded). Some clones in this sample may be carry-over from other donors' samples. V gene TRBV6-2 or TRBV6-3 combines with J gene TRBJ2-2; 7 nucleotides agree with TRBD1. The sequenced sample consisted of PBMCs. The chain's CDR3 is CASSTGARELFF. The DNA of the CDR3 is TGTGCCAGCAGTACAGGGGCCCGGGAGCTGTTTTTT.